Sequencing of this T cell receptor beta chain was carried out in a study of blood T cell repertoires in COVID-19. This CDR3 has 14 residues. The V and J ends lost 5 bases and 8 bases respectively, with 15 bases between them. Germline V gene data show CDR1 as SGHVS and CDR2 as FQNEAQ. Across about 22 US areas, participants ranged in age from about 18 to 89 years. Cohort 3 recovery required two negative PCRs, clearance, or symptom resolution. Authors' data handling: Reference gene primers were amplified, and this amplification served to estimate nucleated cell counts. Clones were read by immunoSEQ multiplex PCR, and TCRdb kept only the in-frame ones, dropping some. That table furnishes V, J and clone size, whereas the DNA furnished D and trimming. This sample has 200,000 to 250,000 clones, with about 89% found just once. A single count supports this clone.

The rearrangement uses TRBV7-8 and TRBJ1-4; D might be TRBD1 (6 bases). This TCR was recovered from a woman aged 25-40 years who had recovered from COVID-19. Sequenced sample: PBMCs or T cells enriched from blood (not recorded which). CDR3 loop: CASSPYRVGEKLFF. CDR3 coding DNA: TGTGCCAGCAGCCCCTACAGGGTGGGGGAAAAACTGTTTTTT.